The following is a TCR beta chain sequence with its context. The antigen is not known. The data were obtained in a study of T-cell reconstitution after alpha-beta-depleted transplantation in children. The TCRbeta library was prepared with unique molecular identifiers. Each CDR3 protein gets one entry after TCRdb re-called the PCR reads with MiXCR. The profile shows 400,000 to 450,000 distinct CDR3 sequences, approximately 41% of them singletons. Study conclusions and caveats: T-cell numbers and diversity, one year after transplant, stemmed largely from T cells that were newly produced.

CDR3 length: 14 amino acids. Germline V gene sequence: CDR1 DFQATT, CDR2 SNEGSKA (reference sequence). The germline V and J ends were trimmed by 5 bases and 3 bases, with 17 bases remaining between them. The source material was PBMCs, sampled before TCRalphabeta/CD19-depleted stem cell transplant. The V call is TRBV20-1, the J call TRBJ2-7; the D call may be TRBD1 or TRBD2 (5 bases each). The origin of this receptor is a girl aged 2 to 9 with aplastic anemia, due to receive a stem cell transplant. The CDR3 DNA is TGCAGTGCTCGCGGACGTATGGGGGACTACGAGCAGTACTTC. It is translated as CSARGRMGDYEQYF.